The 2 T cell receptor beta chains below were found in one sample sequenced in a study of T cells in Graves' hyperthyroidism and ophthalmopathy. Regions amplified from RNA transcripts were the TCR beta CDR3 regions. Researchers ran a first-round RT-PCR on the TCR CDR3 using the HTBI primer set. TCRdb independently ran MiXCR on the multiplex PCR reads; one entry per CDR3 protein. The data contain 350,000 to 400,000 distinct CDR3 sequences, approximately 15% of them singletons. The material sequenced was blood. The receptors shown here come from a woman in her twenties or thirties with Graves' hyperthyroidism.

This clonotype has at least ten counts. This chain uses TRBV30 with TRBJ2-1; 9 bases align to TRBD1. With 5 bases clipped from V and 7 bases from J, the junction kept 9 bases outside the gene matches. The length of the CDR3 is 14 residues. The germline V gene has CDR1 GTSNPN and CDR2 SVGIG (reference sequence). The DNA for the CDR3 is TGTGCCTGGGAGAGGACAGGGGCGAGGAATGAGCAGTTCTTC. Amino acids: CAWERTGARNEQFF.

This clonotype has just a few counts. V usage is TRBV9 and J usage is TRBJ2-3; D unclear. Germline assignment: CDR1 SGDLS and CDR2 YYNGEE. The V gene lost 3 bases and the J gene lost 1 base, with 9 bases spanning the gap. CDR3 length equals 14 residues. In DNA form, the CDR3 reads TGTGCCAGCAGCGCAAGCCGGGGCACAGATACGCAGTATTTT. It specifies CASSASRGTDTQYF.